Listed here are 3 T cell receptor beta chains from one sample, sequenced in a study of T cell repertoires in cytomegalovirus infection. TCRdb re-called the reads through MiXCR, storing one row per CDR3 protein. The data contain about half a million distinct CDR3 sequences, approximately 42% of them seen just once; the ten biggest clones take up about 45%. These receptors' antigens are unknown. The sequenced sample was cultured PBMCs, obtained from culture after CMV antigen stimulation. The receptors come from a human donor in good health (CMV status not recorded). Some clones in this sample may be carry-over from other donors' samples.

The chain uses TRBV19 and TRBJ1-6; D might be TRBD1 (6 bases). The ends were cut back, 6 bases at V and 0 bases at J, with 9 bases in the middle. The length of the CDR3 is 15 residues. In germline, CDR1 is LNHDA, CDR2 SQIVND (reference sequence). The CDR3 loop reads CASREDSSYNSPLHF. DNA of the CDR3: TGTGCCAGTAGGGAGGACAGCTCCTATAATTCACCCCTCCACTTT. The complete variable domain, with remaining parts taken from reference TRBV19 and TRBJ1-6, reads DGGITQSPKYLFRKEGQNVTLSCEQNLNHDAMYWYRQDPGQGLRLIYYSQIVNDFQKGDIAEGYSVSREKKESFPLTVTSAQKNPTAFYLCASREDSSYNSPLHFGNGTRLTVT.

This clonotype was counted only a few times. The DNA of the CDR3 is TGTGCCAGCAGTTTAGGGGCAGGGGGCGCATACACTGAAGCTTTCTTT. Residues: CASSLGAGGAYTEAFF. This chain uses TRBV12-3 or TRBV12-4 with TRBJ1-1, with TRBD1 matching over 8 bases. This CDR3 has 16 residues. V was clipped by 1 base and J by 3 bases; unmatched bases: 7.

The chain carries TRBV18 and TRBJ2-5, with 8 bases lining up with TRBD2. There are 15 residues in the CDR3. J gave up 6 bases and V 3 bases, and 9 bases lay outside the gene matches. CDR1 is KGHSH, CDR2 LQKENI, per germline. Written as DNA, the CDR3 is TGTGCCAGCTCACCCCCCGGGGGGGCGACGCAGACCCAGTACTTC. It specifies CASSPPGGATQTQYF.